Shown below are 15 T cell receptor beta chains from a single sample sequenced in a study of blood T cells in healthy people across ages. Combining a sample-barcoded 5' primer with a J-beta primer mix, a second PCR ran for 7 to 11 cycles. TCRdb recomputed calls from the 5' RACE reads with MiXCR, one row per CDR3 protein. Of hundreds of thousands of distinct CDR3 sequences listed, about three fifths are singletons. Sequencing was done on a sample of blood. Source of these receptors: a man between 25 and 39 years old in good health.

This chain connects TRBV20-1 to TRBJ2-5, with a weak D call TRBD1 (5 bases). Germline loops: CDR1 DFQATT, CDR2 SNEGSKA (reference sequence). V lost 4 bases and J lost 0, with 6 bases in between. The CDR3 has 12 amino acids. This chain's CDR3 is CSAIGDQETQYF. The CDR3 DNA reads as TGCAGTGCTATAGGGGACCAAGAGACCCAGTACTTC.

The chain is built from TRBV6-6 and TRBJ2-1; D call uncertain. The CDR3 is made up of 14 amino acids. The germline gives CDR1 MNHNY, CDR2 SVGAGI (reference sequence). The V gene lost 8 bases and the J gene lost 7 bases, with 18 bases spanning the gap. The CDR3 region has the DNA TGTGCCAGCTTTAGATCATCCGCTGAGAATGAGCAGTTCTTC. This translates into CASFRSSAENEQFF.

DNA for the CDR3: TGCGCCAGCAGCTTTCGGGGAATCATCTACGAGCAGTACTTC. Protein sequence: CASSFRGIIYEQYF. The V call is TRBV5-1, the J call TRBJ2-7; maybe TRBD2 (5 bases). This CDR3 has 14 residues. The V and J ends lost 2 bases and 3 bases respectively, with 12 bases between them. Germline values: CDR1 SGHRS, CDR2 YFSETQ.

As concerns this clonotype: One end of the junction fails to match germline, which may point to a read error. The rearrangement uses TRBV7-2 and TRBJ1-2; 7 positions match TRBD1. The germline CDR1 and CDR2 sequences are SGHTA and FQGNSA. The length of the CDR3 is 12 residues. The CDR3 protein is CVSSQRTGGYTF. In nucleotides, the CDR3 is TGTGTCAGCAGCCAAAGGACAGGTGGCTACACCTTC.

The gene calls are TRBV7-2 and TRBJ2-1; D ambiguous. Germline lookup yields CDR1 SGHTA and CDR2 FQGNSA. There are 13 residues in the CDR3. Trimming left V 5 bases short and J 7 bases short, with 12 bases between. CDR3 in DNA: TGTGCCAGCAGCCTGAGACTCTTTAATGAGCAGTTCTTC. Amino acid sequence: CASSLRLFNEQFF.

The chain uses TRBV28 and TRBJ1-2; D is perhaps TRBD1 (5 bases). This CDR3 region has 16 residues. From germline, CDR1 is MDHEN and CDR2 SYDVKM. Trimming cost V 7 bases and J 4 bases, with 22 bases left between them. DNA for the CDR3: TGTGCCAGCACGACAGACCCTAGAAGGGTGTCCTATGGCTACACCTTC. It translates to CASTTDPRRVSYGYTF.

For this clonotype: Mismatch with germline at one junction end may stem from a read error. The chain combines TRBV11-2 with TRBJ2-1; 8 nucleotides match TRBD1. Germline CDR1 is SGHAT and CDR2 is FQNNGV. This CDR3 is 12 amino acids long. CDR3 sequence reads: CTSSPDRGEQFF. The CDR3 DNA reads TGTACCAGCAGCCCAGACAGGGGCGAGCAGTTCTTC.

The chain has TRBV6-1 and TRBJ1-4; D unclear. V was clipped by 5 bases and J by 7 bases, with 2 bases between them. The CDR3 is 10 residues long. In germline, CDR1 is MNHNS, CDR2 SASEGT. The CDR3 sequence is CASSLEKLFF. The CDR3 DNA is TGTGCCAGCAGTCTTGAAAAACTGTTTTTT.

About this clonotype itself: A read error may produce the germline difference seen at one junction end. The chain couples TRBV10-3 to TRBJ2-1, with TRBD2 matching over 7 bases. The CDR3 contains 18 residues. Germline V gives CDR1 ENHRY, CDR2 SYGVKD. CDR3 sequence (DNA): TGTGCCATCAGTGAGTACCGACTAGCTCCCACTTCTACATCTGAGCAGTTCTTT. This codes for CAISEYRLAPTSTSEQFF.

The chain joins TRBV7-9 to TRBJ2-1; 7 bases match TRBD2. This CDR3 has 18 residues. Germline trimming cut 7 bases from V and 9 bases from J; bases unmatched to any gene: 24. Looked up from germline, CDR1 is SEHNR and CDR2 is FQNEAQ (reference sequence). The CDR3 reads CASTKRRAGDIGGGEQFF. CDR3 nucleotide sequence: TGTGCCAGCACCAAAAGGAGGGCGGGAGACATCGGTGGGGGTGAGCAGTTCTTC.

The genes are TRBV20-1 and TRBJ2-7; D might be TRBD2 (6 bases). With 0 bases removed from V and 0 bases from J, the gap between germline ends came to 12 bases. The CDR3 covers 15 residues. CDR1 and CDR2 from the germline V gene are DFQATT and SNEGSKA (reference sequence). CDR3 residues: CSARDLALLSYEQYF. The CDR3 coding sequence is TGCAGTGCTAGAGATCTAGCGCTCCTCTCCTACGAGCAGTACTTC.

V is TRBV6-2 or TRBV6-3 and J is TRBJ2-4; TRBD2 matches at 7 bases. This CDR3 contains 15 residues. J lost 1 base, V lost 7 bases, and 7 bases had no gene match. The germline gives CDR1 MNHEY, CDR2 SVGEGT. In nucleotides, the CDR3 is TGTGCCAGCACTCCCCAACTAGCGGCCAAAAACATTCAGTACTTC. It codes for CASTPQLAAKNIQYF.

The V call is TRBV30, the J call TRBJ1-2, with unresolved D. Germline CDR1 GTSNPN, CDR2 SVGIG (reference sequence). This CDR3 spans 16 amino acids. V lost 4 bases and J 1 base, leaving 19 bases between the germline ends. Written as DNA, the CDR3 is TGTGCCTGGATTAACCCCGGACGGAGAAATAACTATGGCTACACCTTC. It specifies CAWINPGRRNNYGYTF.

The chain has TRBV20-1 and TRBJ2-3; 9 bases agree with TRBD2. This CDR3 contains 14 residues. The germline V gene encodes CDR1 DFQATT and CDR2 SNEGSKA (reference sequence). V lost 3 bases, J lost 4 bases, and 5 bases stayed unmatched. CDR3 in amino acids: CSASVAGVADTQYF. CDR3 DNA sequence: TGCAGTGCTAGTGTAGCGGGGGTGGCAGATACGCAGTATTTT.

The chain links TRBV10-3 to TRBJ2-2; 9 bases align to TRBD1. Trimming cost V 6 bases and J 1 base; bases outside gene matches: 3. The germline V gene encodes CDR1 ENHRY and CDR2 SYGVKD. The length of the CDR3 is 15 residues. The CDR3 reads CAIRGDRENTGELFF. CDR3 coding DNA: TGTGCCATCAGGGGGGACAGGGAGAACACCGGGGAGCTGTTTTTT.